This T cell receptor (beta chain) appears in the sequencing data of a study of CD8+ T cells in alopecia areata. In the case of this clone: The antigen is undetermined.

The authors extracted RNA and reverse transcribed it into cDNA as the sequencing template. TCRdb's table, derived via immunoSEQ multiplex PCR, lists solely in-frame clones and lacks some. This table holds roughly 130,000 clones, 45% to 65% found once. Trimming cost V 2 bases and J 7 bases; bases outside gene matches: 5. The CDR3 consists of 15 residues. CDR1 is GTSNPN, CDR2 SVGIG, per germline (reference sequence). Findings and caveats of the study: Besides other cells, scalp samples also yield sequences of resident alphabeta T cells from normal skin. Mice showed clearer TCR sharing than patients did, a gap that was possibly HLA-related. Lesional scalp, especially alopecia totalis/universalis, showed higher clonality than normal scalp.

The sequencing here drew on CD4+ T cells sorted from blood, taken at week 0. This receptor was taken from a human donor with alopecia areata. V and J are TRBV30 and TRBJ1-6; 10 nucleotides agree with TRBD1. CDR3 amino acids: CAWSSRTGGNSPLHF. The DNA of the CDR3 is TGTGCCTGGAGTTCCCGGACAGGGGGGAATTCACCCCTCCACTTT.